The T cell receptor beta chain described here comes from a study of cytomegalovirus exposure and HLA in healthy donors. Study-level findings and limits: A reported reduction in N-insertions relative to the approximately 600-donor mean was seen in an Asian-associated ancestry cluster in a later analysis.

CDR1 and CDR2 from the germline V gene are SGHRS and YFSETQ. Deletions cut 1 base from V and 3 bases from J, with 11 bases between. The CDR3 length is 15 residues. In nominal health when sampled, donors likely had unrecorded immune exposures nonetheless. Researchers ran the PCR with 60 Vbeta and 13 Jbeta primers. Profiling relied on immunoSEQ multiplex PCR, and the TCRdb table lists in-frame clones only, not all of them. The sample has 200,000 or so clones; about 72% are singletons. To note about this clone: The antigen is not known.

Sequencing input: PBMCs. This clonotype was obtained from a male donor in good health and CMV-seronegative. The chain is built from TRBV5-1 and TRBJ2-1; D is possibly TRBD2 (6 bases). The CDR3 nucleotides read TGCGCCAGCAGCTTGTATCCGGGAGACTACAATGAGCAGTTCTTC. Protein: CASSLYPGDYNEQFF.